What follows is one TCR beta chain and its context. V was trimmed by 3 bases and J by 3 bases, leaving 11 bases between them. The CDR3 runs to 14 residues. Per the germline V gene, CDR1 is KGHSH and CDR2 is LQKENI. The sample comes from a study of blood T cell repertoires in COVID-19. Study at large: Italy, Spain and the United States were the sources of the convalescent and acute COVID-19 samples. The cDNA or gDNA used as material had been derived from T cells, B-cell-depleted T cells, or PBMCs.

Methods used by the authors: Amplifying reference gene primers gave estimates of nucleated cell counts. Sequencing was performed with immunoSEQ multiplex PCR; in TCRdb, only in-frame clones are kept and a portion is missing. Clone size and the V and J calls come from that table; the DNA yielded D and trimming. The table shows roughly 250,000 clones, with 90% occurring only once. The origin of this receptor is a woman between 35 and 50 years old with acute or convalescent COVID-19. This rearrangement joins TRBV18 to TRBJ1-1; D might be TRBD1 (5 bases). Source material: peripheral blood. CDR3 sequence (DNA): TGTGCCAGCTCACCCCAGGGCAGGGACACTGAAGCTTTCTTT. It is translated as CASSPQGRDTEAFF. The full variable domain, in which reference TRBV18 and TRBJ1-1 provide the parts outside the CDR3, is NAGVMQNPRHLVRRRGQEARLRCSPMKGHSHVYWYRQLPEEGLKFMVYLQKENIIDESGMPKERFSAEFPKEGPSILRIQQVVRGDSAAYFCASSPQGRDTEAFFGQGTRLTVV.